The 18 T cell receptor beta chains reported below all come from one sample, sequenced in a study of Tregs in tolerant kidney transplant recipients. Assay: immunoSEQ multiplex PCR; the TCRdb copy retains only in-frame clones and omits some. The sample consists of tens of thousands of clones, 84% of them appearing once. The sequenced material came from CD4+ T cells from blood. Receptor source: a human donor in good health.

V usage is TRBV11-3 and J usage is TRBJ2-3; 9 bases match TRBD2. The germline gives CDR1 SGHNT, CDR2 YENEEA. V trimming: 2 bases; J trimming: 3 bases; junction bases outside the gene matches: 6. The CDR3 sequence is 16 residues long. The CDR3 region is CASSLSRAGGTDTQYF. CDR3 coding DNA: TGTGCCAGCAGCTTATCGCGCGCGGGGGGGACAGATACGCAGTATTTT.

The J gene is TRBJ2-1, the V gene TRBV7-2, with D tentatively TRBD2 (6 bases). The CDR3 runs to 12 residues. The V and J ends lost 3 bases and 10 bases respectively, with 10 bases between them. Germline CDR1 and CDR2: SGHTA and FQGNSA. The CDR3 here is CASSFVLAEQFF. In DNA, the CDR3 is TGTGCCAGCAGCTTCGTCCTAGCGGAGCAGTTCTTC.

In its sample, this clone ranks as medium-sized. V is TRBV28 and J is TRBJ2-3; D is unresolved. V lost 3 bases and J 2 bases, leaving 12 bases between the germline ends. CDR1 MDHEN and CDR2 SYDVKM come from the germline V gene. CDR3 length equals 15 residues. The CDR3 loop reads CASSLPSQLTDTQYF. CDR3 coding DNA: TGTGCCAGCAGTTTGCCGTCGCAACTCACAGATACGCAGTATTTT.

CDR3 nucleotide sequence: TGTGCCAGCAGGACCGGGACAGGGCGGGAAGAGACCCAGTACTTC. This translates into CASRTGTGREETQYF. The gene calls are TRBV27 and TRBJ2-5; 9 bases are a match to TRBD1. Germline V CDR1 and CDR2: MNHEY, SMNVEV (reference sequence). The CDR3 length is 15 residues. With 6 bases clipped from V and 3 bases from J, the junction kept 8 bases outside the gene matches.

The chain carries TRBV11-2 and TRBJ2-7, with D possibly TRBD2 on 5 matching bases. V lost 5 bases, J lost 4 bases, and 12 bases lay in between. This CDR3 region has 13 residues. The germline CDR1 and CDR2 sequences are SGHAT and FQNNGV. The CDR3 bases are TGTGCCAGCAGCCTACGGACTGTTTACGAGCAGTACTTC. Amino acid sequence: CASSLRTVYEQYF.

V and J are TRBV2 and TRBJ1-2; a possible D gene is TRBD1 (6 bases). Trimming cost V 2 bases and J 2 bases, with 9 bases left between them. This CDR3 has 14 amino acids. Germline V gene lookup returns CDR1 SNHLY and CDR2 FYNNEI. The CDR3 nucleotides read TGTGCCAGCAGTGAACAGGGGAGAAACTATGGCTACACCTTC. It translates to CASSEQGRNYGYTF.

V is TRBV14 and J is TRBJ1-2; D remains ambiguous. Deletions cut 0 bases from V and 5 bases from J, with 7 bases between. The germline V gene has CDR1 SGHDN and CDR2 FVKESK. This CDR3 has 13 residues. CDR3 nucleotide sequence: TGTGCCAGCAGCCAAGATCTTTGGTATGGCTACACCTTC. Amino acid sequence: CASSQDLWYGYTF.

The chain recombines TRBV5-6 with TRBJ1-2; D unresolved. Trimming removed 0 bases at V and 5 bases at J, with 11 bases between. The CDR3 extends over 14 amino acids. Germline values: CDR1 SGHDT, CDR2 YYEEEE. CDR3 protein: CASSLVGAVYGYTF. The CDR3 DNA sequence: TGTGCCAGCAGCTTGGTGGGTGCCGTTTATGGCTACACCTTC.

This chain joins TRBV11-2 and TRBJ2-5; TRBD2 matches at 14 bases. The CDR3 is 15 amino acids. V was pared by 6 bases and J by 6 bases, with 6 bases of the junction left unmatched. Germline assignment: CDR1 SGHAT and CDR2 FQNNGV. The chain's CDR3 is CASRRLAGGPKTQYF. CDR3 in DNA: TGTGCCAGCAGAAGACTAGCGGGGGGGCCGAAGACCCAGTACTTC.

This sequence joins TRBV12-5 and TRBJ1-3; D is unresolved. Germline CDR1 and CDR2: LGHNT and FRNRAP. This CDR3 spans 12 amino acids. Trimming took 2 bases from V and 7 from J, leaving 6 bases between them. CDR3 sequence reads: CASGLLSNTIYF. CDR3 sequence (DNA): TGTGCTAGTGGTTTGCTCTCCAACACCATATATTTT.

This chain connects TRBV5-6 to TRBJ1-2, with D tentatively TRBD1 (5 bases). The CDR3 is 15 residues long. Trimming removed 2 bases from V and 5 bases from J, with 16 bases in between. Germline CDR1 SGHDT, CDR2 YYEEEE. In DNA form, the CDR3 reads TGTGCCAGCAGCTTTCCGCAGGGTGTGGGGTATGGCTACACCTTC. This sequence encodes CASSFPQGVGYGYTF.

This chain connects TRBV2 to TRBJ1-1; TRBD1 matches at 9 bases. In germline, CDR1 is SNHLY, CDR2 FYNNEI. This CDR3 has 14 residues. The V segment lost 5 bases and the J segment 3 bases; nucleotides outside the gene matches: 4. The CDR3 DNA is TGTGCCAGCAGTAGAGGGACAGGGCACACTGAAGCTTTCTTT. Protein sequence: CASSRGTGHTEAFF.

The V and J genes are TRBV10-3 and TRBJ2-5; D gene uncertain. CDR1 and CDR2 (germline): ENHRY, SYGVKD. The CDR3 sequence is 13 residues long. V dropped 4 bases and J dropped 3 bases, with 9 bases sitting between them. This CDR3 is CAISVSVEETQYF. DNA for the CDR3: TGTGCCATCAGTGTGTCGGTGGAAGAGACCCAGTACTTC.

This chain links TRBV7-8 with TRBJ1-5; a possible D gene is TRBD1 (5 bases). The ends were cut back, 5 bases at V and 0 bases at J, with 11 bases in the middle. The CDR3 runs 15 residues. CDR1 is SGHVS, CDR2 FQNEAQ, per germline. In DNA, the CDR3 is TGTGCCAGCAGCCCGGACACAAATAGCAATCAGCCCCAGCATTTT. Translating it yields CASSPDTNSNQPQHF.

Worth noting for this clone: Relative to the germline gene, one junction end is altered; a read error may explain this. J is TRBJ1-1 and V is TRBV7-9; D is unresolved. Germline CDR1 and CDR2: SEHNR and FQNEAQ (reference sequence). The CDR3 spans 12 residues. CDR3 protein: CANSFVGSQAFF. The CDR3 nucleotides read TGTGCCAACAGCTTTGTAGGATCTCAAGCTTTCTTT.

This clone has just one count. The gene calls are TRBV10-3 and TRBJ2-1; D perhaps matches TRBD2 (5 bases). This CDR3 is 10 amino acids long. From germline, CDR1 is ENHRY and CDR2 SYGVKD. Trimming pared 8 bases from V and 15 bases from J, leaving 14 bases between. In DNA, the CDR3 is TGTGCCATCCCGGGAAGACGGGGGTTCTTC. Amino acids: CAIPGRRGFF.

This clone was picked up one time. V is TRBV5-1 and J is TRBJ1-6; D possibly corresponds to TRBD1 (5 bases). This CDR3 region has 17 residues. Germline lookup yields CDR1 SGHRS and CDR2 YFSETQ. V was cut by 3 bases and J by 10 bases, with 23 bases left in between. In DNA form, the CDR3 reads TGCGCCAGCAGCTACTTCCAGGGTCGGACCCAAGGGTCACCCCTCCACTTT. It codes for CASSYFQGRTQGSPLHF. Full variable domain (remainder filled in from reference TRBV5-1 and TRBJ1-6): KAGVTQTPRYLIKTRGQQVTLSCSPISGHRSVSWYQQTPGQGLQFLFEYFSETQRNKGNFPGRFSGRQFSNSRSEMNVSTLELGDSALYLCASSYFQGRTQGSPLHFGNGTRLTVT.

This clone was detected only a few times. The genes are TRBV2 and TRBJ1-5; a possible D gene is TRBD1 (5 bases). Per the germline V gene, CDR1 is SNHLY and CDR2 is FYNNEI. The ends were cut back, 7 bases at V and 6 bases at J, with 19 bases in the middle. This CDR3 contains 15 residues. This chain's CDR3 is CASKAASMGGQPQHF. DNA for the CDR3: TGTGCCAGCAAGGCTGCCTCTATGGGGGGTCAGCCCCAGCATTTT.